Detailed here is one T cell receptor beta chain. The length of the CDR3 is 14 residues. The V end was cut by 5 bases, the J end by 14 bases, with 21 bases between. CDR1 is MNHEY and CDR2 is SMNVEV in the germline V gene (reference sequence). These data are taken from a study of metastatic and nonmetastatic thyroid tumors. Study-level information: Repertoire data that came from the blood and tumor or nodule tissue of malignant and benign thyroid patients were compared.

Each patient came to thyroid surgery without any prior treatment (of any kind). Using MiXCR, TCRdb re-called clones from the PCR reads. The sample carries roughly 90,000 clones, more than 13% recorded once. The clonotype was recovered from a female donor with papillary thyroid cancer or a benign thyroid nodule (not recorded which). Some clones in this sample may be carry-over from other donors' samples. This chain connects TRBV27 to TRBJ2-2; TRBD1 might be the D (6 bases). The source material was blood. The CDR3 nucleotides are TGTGCCAGCAGTAGGACATGGGACACCGTGGACCTGTTTTTT. This sequence encodes CASSRTWDTVDLFF.